This T cell receptor (beta chain) originates from a study of T cell changes during pregnancy in multiple sclerosis. Trimming at V came to 3 bases and at J to 0 bases, leaving 5 bases not matched to a gene. CDR3 length: 15 amino acids. In germline, CDR1 is GTSNPN, CDR2 SVGIG (reference sequence). Using immunoSEQ multiplex PCR, the repertoire was profiled, and TCRdb retains in-frame clones only, with some absent. The sample consists of some 99,000 clones, about 93% of them appearing once. The gene calls are TRBV30 and TRBJ1-3; 7 bases align to TRBD1. Sequencing was performed on peripheral blood, taken after pregnancy. This receptor was obtained from a female donor with multiple sclerosis, enrolled in a pregnancy study. Here the CDR3 DNA reads TGTGCCTGGAGACACCGGGACAGCTCTGGAAACACCATATATTTT. Its translation is CAWRHRDSSGNTIYF.